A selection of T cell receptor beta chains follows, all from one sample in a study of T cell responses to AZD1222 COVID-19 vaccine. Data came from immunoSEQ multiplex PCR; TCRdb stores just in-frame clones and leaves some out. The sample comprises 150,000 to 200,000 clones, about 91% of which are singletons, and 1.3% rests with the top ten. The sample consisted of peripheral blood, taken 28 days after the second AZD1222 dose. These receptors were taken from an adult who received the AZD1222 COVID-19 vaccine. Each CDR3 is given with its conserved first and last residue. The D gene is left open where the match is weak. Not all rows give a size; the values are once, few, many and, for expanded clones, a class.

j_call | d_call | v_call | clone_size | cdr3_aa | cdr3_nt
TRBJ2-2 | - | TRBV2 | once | CASSDQERAGELFF | TGTGCCAGCAGCGATCAAGAGCGGGCCGGGGAGCTGTTTTTT
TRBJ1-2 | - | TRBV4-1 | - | CASSQDGTRGYTF | TGCGCCAGCAGCCAAGATGGGACTAGGGGCTACACCTTC
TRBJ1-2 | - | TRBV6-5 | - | CASREGGAFYGYTF | TGTGCCAGCAGGGAGGGGGGGGCCTTCTATGGCTACACCTTC
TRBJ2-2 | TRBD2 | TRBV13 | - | CASSGRLAGVTGELFF | TGTGCCAGCAGCGGCAGACTAGCGGGAGTGACCGGGGAGCTGTTTTTT
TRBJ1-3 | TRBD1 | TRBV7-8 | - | CASSSSPGQGNTIYF | TGTGCCAGCAGCTCTTCCCCGGGACAGGGAAACACCATATATTTT
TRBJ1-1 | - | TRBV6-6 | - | CASSYSARGTEAFF | TGTGCCAGCAGTTACTCGGCGAGGGGCACTGAAGCTTTCTTT
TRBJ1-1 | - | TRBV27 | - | CASSSNRVISTEAFF | TGTGCCAGCAGTTCAAACAGGGTAATAAGCACTGAAGCTTTCTTT
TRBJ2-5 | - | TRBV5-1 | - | CASSFDSGVETQYF | TGCGCCAGCAGCTTCGATTCTGGAGTAGAGACCCAGTACTTC
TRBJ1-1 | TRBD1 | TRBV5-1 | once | CASSLGWDRGATNTEAFF | TGCGCCAGCAGCTTGGGGTGGGACAGGGGGGCGACGAACACTGAAGCTTTCTTT
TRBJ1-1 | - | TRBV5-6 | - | CASSLRTGPWEAFF | TGTGCCAGCAGCCTCCGGACGGGCCCTTGGGAAGCTTTCTTT
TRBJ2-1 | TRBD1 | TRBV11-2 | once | CASSFAQGENLF | TGTGCCAGCAGCTTCGCTCAGGGGGAGAACCTCTTC
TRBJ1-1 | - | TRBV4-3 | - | CASSSGPLAKTRTEAFF | TGCGCCAGCAGTTCAGGACCCTTGGCCAAGACGAGGACTGAAGCTTTCTTT
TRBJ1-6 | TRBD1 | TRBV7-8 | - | CASSLGQGRNSPLHF | TGTGCCAGCAGCTTGGGACAGGGACGGAATTCACCCCTCCACTTT
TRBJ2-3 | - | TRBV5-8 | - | CASSLERRTQYF | TGTGCCAGCAGCTTGGAACGTCGGACGCAGTATTTT
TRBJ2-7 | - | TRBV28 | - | CASSLPRSEQYF | TGTGCCAGCAGCCTTCCTCGCTCCGAGCAGTACTTC
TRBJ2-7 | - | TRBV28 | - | CASKTGGYYEQYF | TGTGCCAGCAAAACCGGGGGTTACTACGAGCAGTACTTC
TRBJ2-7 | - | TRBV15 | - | CATSRERGSYEQYF | TGTGCCACCAGCAGAGAGAGGGGTTCCTACGAGCAGTACTTC
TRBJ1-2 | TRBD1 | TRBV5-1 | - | CASSPGQGVGYTF | TGCGCCAGCAGCCCGGGACAGGGCGTCGGCTACACCTTC
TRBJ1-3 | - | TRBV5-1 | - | CASSTGRSFGTIYF | TGCGCCAGCAGTACGGGACGGTCTTTTGGCACCATATATTTT
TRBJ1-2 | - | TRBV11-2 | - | CASTPGGQRGYGYTF | TGTGCCAGCACCCCCGGGGGGCAACGCGGCTATGGCTACACCTTC
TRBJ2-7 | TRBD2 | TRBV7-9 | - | CASSFNRWGTNSYEQYF | TGTGCCAGCAGCTTCAACCGTTGGGGGACTAACTCCTACGAGCAGTACTTC
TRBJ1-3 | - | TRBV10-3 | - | CASRDRRNSGNTIYF | TGTGCCAGCCGTGACAGGCGGAACTCTGGAAACACCATATATTTT
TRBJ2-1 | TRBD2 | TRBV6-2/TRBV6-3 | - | CASSSGTSGSSPYNEQFF | TGTGCCAGCAGTTCCGGGACTAGCGGGAGCTCCCCCTACAATGAGCAGTTCTTC
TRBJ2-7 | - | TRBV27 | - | CASSWRGQTYEQYF | TGTGCCAGCAGTTGGAGGGGACAGACCTACGAGCAGTACTTC
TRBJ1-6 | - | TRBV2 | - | CASSVQAYNSPLHF | TGTGCCAGCAGTGTACAGGCCTATAATTCACCCCTCCACTTT
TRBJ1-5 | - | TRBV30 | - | CAWSVTRGGSISNQPQHF | TGTGCCTGGAGTGTAACCAGGGGAGGTAGTATTTCCAATCAGCCCCAGCATTTT
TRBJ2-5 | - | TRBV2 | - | CASRWGQETQYF | TGTGCCAGCAGATGGGGCCAAGAGACCCAGTACTTC
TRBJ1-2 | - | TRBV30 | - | CAWSVLRNYGYTF | TGTGCCTGGAGTGTACTGAGGAACTATGGCTACACCTTC
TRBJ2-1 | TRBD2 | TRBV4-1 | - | CASSQVPPAGGPLSYEQFF | TGCGCCAGCAGCCAAGTCCCCCCAGCGGGAGGGCCTTTGAGTTATGAGCAGTTCTTC
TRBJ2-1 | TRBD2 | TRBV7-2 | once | CASSLASGRIF | TGTGCCAGCAGCTTAGCTAGCGGGAGGATCTTC
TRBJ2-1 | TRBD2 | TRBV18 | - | CASSPGLAGAYNEQFF | TGTGCCAGCTCACCAGGGCTAGCGGGGGCCTACAATGAGCAGTTCTTC
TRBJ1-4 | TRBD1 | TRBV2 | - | CASSESGQGAGGKLFF | TGTGCCAGCAGTGAGTCGGGACAGGGGGCCGGAGGAAAACTGTTTTTT
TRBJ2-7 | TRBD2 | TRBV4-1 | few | CASSPWEGTRNEQYF | TGCGCCAGCAGCCCCTGGGAGGGGACGAGGAACGAGCAGTACTTC
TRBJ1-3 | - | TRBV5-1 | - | CASSLGQLLSGNTIYF | TGCGCCAGCAGCTTGGGGCAGCTCCTCTCTGGAAACACCATATATTTT
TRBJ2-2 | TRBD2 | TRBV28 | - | CASSSPSGRFGELFF | TGTGCCAGCAGTTCACCTAGCGGGAGGTTCGGGGAGCTGTTTTTT
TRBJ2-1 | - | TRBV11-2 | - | CASSPRALGEQFF | TGTGCCAGCAGCCCACGGGCCCTGGGAGAGCAGTTCTTC
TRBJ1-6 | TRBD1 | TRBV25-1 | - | CASSEERGGINSPLHF | TGTGCCAGCAGTGAAGAGAGAGGGGGCATCAATTCACCCCTCCACTTT
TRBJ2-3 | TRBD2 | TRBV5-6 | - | CASSLPSGGRSTDTQYF | TGTGCCAGCAGCTTGCCTAGCGGGGGCCGAAGCACAGATACGCAGTATTTT
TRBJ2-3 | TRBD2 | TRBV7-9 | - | CASSFGSSGRPHTDTQYF | TGTGCCAGCAGCTTCGGGTCTAGCGGGAGGCCCCACACAGATACGCAGTATTTT
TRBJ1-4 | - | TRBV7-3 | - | CASSETNGEKLFF | TGTGCCAGCAGCGAAACCAATGGTGAAAAACTGTTTTTT
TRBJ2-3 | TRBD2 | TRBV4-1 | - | CASSQVGLAASTDTQYF | TGCGCCAGCAGCCAAGTAGGACTAGCGGCTAGCACAGATACGCAGTATTTT
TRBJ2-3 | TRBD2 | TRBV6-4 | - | CASSVDGGAGTDTQYF | TGTGCCAGCAGTGTTGACGGGGGGGCCGGCACAGATACGCAGTATTTT